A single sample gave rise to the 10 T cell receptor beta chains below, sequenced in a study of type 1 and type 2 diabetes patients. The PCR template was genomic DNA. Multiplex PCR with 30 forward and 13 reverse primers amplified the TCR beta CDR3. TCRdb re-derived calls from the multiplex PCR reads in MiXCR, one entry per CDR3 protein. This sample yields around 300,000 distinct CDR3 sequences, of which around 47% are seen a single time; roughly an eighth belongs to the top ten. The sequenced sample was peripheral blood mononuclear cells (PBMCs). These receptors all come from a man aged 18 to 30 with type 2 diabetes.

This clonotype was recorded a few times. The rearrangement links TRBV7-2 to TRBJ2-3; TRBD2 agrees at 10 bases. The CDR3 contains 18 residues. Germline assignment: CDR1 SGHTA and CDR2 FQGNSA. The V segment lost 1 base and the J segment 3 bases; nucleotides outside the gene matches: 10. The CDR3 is CASSLVPQAGGPTDTQYF. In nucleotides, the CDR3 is TGTGCCAGCAGCTTAGTTCCTCAAGCGGGGGGGCCAACAGATACGCAGTATTTT.

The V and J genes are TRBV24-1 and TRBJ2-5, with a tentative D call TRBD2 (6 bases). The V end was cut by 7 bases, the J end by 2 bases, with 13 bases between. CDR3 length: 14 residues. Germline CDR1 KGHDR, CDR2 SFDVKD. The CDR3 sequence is CATSPEGKQETQYF. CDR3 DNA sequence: TGTGCCACCAGCCCGGAGGGGAAACAAGAGACCCAGTACTTC.

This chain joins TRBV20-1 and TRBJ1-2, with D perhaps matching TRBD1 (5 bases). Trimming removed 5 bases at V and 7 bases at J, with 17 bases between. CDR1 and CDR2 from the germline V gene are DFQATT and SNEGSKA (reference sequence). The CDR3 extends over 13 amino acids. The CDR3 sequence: CSAATGTRPGYTF. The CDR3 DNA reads TGCAGTGCTGCAACCGGGACGCGGCCTGGCTACACCTTC.

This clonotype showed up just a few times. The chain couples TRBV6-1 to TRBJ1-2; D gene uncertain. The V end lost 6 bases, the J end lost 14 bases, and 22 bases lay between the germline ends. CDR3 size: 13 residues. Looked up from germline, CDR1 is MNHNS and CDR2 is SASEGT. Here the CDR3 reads CASRRAWEMARTF. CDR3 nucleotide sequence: TGTGCCAGCAGAAGGGCTTGGGAAATGGCGAGAACCTTC.

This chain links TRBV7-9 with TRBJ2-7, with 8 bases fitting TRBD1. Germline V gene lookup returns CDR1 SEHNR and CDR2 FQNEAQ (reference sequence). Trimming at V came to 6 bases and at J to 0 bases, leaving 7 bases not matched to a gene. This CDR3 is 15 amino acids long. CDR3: CASSKPGQVSYEQYF. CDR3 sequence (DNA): TGTGCCAGCAGTAAACCGGGACAGGTCTCCTACGAGCAGTACTTC.

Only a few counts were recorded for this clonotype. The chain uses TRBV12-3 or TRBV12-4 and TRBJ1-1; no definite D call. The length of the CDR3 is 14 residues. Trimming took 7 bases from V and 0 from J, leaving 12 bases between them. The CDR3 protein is CASTSTAMNTEAFF. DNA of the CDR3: TGTGCCAGCACTTCAACAGCTATGAACACTGAAGCTTTCTTT.

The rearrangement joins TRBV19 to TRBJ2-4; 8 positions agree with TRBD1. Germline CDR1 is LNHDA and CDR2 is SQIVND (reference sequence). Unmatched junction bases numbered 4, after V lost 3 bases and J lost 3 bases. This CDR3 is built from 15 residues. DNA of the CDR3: TGTGCCAGTAGTATTTTCACAGGGGGCAAAAACATTCAGTACTTC. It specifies CASSIFTGGKNIQYF. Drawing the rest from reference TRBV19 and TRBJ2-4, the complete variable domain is DGGITQSPKYLFRKEGQNVTLSCEQNLNHDAMYWYRQDPGQGLRLIYYSQIVNDFQKGDIAEGYSVSREKKESFPLTVTSAQKNPTAFYLCASSIFTGGKNIQYFGAGTRLSVL.

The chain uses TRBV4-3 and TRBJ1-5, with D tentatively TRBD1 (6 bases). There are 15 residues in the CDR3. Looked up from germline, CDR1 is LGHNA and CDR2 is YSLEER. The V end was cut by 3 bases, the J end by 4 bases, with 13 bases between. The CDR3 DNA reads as TGCGCCAGCAGCCAGCGAACAGGGTCGAATCAGCCCCAGCATTTT. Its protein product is CASSQRTGSNQPQHF.

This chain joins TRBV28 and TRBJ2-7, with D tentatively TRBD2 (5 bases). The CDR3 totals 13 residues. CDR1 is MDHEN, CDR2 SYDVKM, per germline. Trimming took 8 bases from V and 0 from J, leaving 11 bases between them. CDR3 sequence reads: CASLDSSSYEQYF. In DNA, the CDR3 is TGTGCCAGCTTGGACTCAAGCTCCTACGAGCAGTACTTC.

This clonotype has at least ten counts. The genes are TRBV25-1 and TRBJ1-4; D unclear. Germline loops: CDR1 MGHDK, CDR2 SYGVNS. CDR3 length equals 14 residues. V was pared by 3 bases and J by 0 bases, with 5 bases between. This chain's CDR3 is CASSDRPTNEKLFF. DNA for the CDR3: TGTGCCAGCAGTGATCGGCCAACTAATGAAAAACTGTTTTTT.